One sample yielded the 3 T cell receptor beta chains listed below, sequenced in a study of blood T cells in healthy people across ages. PCR was performed a second time for roughly 7 to 12 cycles using a sample-barcoded 5' primer and a J-beta primer mix. TCRdb fed the 5' RACE reads into MiXCR, producing one record per CDR3 protein. The data hold 800,000 to 1,300,000 distinct CDR3 sequences, with roughly a quarter observed a single time. These sequences were also reported in another study, on T cells of mothers and their children.

The sequenced material came from blood. These receptors were taken from a girl aged 2-15 years in good health.

The V and J genes are TRBV28 and TRBJ2-7, with TRBD1 matching over 8 bases. Germline assignment: CDR1 MDHEN and CDR2 SYDVKM. V shed 5 bases and J 3 bases; nucleotides not matched to a gene: 6. CDR3 size: 14 residues. The CDR3 coding sequence is TGTGCCAGCAGTCCAGGGGGCCTCCTCTACGAGCAGTACTTC. Its translation is CASSPGGLLYEQYF.

This clonotype has a handful of counts. This chain links TRBV24-1 with TRBJ1-2; TRBD1 matches at 7 bases. J gave up 6 bases and V 5 bases, and 8 bases lay outside the gene matches. This CDR3 has 14 amino acids. Germline-derived CDR1 and CDR2 are KGHDR and SFDVKD. The CDR3 sequence is CATSGGSGTDGYTF. CDR3 in DNA: TGTGCCACCAGTGGTGGCTCCGGGACAGATGGCTACACCTTC.

The J gene is TRBJ2-7, the V gene TRBV7-2, with a possible D match to TRBD2 (6 bases). Looked up from germline, CDR1 is SGHTA and CDR2 is FQGNSA. The CDR3 totals 14 residues. V was shortened by 4 bases and J by 2 bases, with 12 bases between the two germline ends. The CDR3 protein is CASSSGLLPYEQYF. The DNA of the CDR3 is TGTGCCAGCAGCTCCGGACTACTCCCCTACGAGCAGTACTTC.